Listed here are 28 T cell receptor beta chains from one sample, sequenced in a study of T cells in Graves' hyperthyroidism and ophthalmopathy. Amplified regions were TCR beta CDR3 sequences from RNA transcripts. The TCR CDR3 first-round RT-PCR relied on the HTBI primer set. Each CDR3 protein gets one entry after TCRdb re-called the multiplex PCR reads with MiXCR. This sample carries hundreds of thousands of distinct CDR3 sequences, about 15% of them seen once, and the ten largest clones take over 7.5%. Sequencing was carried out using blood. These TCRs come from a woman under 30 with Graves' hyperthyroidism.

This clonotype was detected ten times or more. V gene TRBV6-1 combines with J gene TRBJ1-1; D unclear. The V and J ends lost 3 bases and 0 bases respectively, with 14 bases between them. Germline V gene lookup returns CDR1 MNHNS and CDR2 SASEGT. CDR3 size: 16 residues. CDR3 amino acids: CASSENKGLMNTEAFF. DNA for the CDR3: TGTGCCAGCAGTGAGAACAAGGGATTGATGAACACTGAAGCTTTCTTT.

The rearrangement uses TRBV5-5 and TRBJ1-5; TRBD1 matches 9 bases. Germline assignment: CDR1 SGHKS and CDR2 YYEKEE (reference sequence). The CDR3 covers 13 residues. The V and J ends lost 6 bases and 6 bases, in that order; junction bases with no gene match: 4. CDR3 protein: CASNRDRVQPQHF. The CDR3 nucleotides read TGTGCCAGCAACAGGGACAGGGTTCAGCCCCAGCATTTT. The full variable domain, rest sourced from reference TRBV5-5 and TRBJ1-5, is DAGVTQSPTHLIKTRGQQVTLRCSPISGHKSVSWYQQVLGQGPQFIFQYYEKEERGRGNFPDRFSARQFPNYSSELNVNALLLGDSALYLCASNRDRVQPQHFGDGTRLSIL.

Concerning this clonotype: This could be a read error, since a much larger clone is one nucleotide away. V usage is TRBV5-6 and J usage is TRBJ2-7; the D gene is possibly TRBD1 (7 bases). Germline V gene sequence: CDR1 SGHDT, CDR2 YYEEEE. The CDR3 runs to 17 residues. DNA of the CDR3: TGTGCCGGCAGCCCCCGGACGGGGGATAGGGGGCGTAACGAGCAGTACTTC. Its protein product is CAGSPRTGDRGRNEQYF.

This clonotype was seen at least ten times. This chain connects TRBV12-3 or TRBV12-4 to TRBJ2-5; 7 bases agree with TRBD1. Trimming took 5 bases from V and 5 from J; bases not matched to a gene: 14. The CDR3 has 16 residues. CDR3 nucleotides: TGTGCCAGCAGTCCCCCCAGACAGGGATCAAGGGAGACCCAGTACTTC. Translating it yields CASSPPRQGSRETQYF.

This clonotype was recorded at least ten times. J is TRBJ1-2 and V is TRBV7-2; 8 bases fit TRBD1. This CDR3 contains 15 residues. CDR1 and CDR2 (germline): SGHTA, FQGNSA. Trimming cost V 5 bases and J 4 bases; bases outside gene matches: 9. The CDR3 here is CASSRQTGAGYGYTF. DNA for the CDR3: TGTGCCAGCAGCCGCCAGACAGGGGCGGGCTATGGCTACACCTTC.

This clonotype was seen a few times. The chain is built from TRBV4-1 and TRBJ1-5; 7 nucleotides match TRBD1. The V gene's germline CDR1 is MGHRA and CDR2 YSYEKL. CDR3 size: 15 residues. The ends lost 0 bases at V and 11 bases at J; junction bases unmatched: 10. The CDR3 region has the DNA TGCGCCAGCAGCCAAGAGGGGACGGGCCAGGGGGCCCAGCATTTT. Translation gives CASSQEGTGQGAQHF.

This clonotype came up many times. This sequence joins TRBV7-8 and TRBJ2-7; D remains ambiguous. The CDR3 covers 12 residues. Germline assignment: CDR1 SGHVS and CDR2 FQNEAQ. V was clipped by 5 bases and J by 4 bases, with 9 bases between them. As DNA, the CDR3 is TGTGCCAGCAGCGTCGACTTTTACGAGCAGTACTTC. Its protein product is CASSVDFYEQYF. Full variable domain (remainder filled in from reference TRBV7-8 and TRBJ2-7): GAGVSQSPRYKVAKRGQDVALRCDPISGHVSLFWYQQALGQGPEFLTYFQNEAQLDKSGLPSDRFFAERPEGSVSTLKIQRTQQEDSAVYLCASSVDFYEQYFGPGTRLTVT.

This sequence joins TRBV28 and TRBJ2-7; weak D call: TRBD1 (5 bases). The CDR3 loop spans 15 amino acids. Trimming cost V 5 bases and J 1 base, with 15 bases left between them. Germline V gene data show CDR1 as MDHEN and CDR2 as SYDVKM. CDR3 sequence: CASSPHTDSSYEQYF. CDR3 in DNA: TGTGCCAGCAGTCCCCACACTGACAGTTCCTACGAGCAGTACTTC.

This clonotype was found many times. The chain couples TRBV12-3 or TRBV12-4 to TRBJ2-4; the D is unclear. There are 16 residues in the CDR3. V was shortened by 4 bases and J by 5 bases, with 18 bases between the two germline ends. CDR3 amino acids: CASSSTTRVVENIQYF. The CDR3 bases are TGTGCCAGCAGTTCTACAACACGGGTAGTTGAAAACATTCAGTACTTC.

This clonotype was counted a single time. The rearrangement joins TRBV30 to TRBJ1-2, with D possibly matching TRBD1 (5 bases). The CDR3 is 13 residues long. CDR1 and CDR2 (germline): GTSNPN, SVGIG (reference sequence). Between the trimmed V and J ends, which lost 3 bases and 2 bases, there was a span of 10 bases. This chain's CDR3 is CAWRRTGNYGYTF. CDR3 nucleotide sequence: TGTGCCTGGAGAAGAACAGGAAACTATGGCTACACCTTC.

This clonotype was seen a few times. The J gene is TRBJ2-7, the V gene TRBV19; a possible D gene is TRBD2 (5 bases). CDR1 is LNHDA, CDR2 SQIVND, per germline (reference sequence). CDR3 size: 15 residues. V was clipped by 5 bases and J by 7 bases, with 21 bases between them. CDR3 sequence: CASSDPRTFPGEQYF. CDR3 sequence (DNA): TGTGCCAGTAGTGACCCGAGGACCTTTCCGGGGGAGCAGTACTTC.

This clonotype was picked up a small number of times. The CDR3 loop is CASSAVQGNQETQYF. CDR3 sequence (DNA): TGTGCCAGCAGTGCCGTACAGGGGAACCAAGAGACCCAGTACTTC. J is TRBJ2-5 and V is TRBV25-1; 7 nucleotides align to TRBD1. With 4 bases clipped from V and 0 bases from J, the junction kept 5 bases outside the gene matches. In germline, CDR1 is MGHDK, CDR2 SYGVNS. CDR3 length: 15 residues. Full variable domain (remainder filled in from reference TRBV25-1 and TRBJ2-5): EADIYQTPRYLVIGTGKKITLECSQTMGHDKMYWYQQDPGMELHLIHYSYGVNSTEKGDLSSESTVSRIRTEHFPLTLESARPSHTSQYLCASSAVQGNQETQYFGPGTRLLVL.

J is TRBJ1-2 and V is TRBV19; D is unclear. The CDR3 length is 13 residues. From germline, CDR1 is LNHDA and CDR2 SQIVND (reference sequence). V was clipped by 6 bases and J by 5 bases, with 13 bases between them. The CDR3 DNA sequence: TGTGCCAGTAGCCTCACGGATCTTTATGGCTACACCTTC. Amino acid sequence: CASSLTDLYGYTF.

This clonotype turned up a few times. As DNA, the CDR3 is TGTGCCAGTAGTATAGCCGGCCACGGAGCCCAGTACTTC. Encoded protein: CASSIAGHGAQYF. The chain is built from TRBV19 and TRBJ2-5; D remains unclear. The germline gives CDR1 LNHDA, CDR2 SQIVND (reference sequence). Trimming left V 1 base short and J 9 bases short, with 12 bases between. The CDR3 is 13 amino acids. The entire variable domain, with the rest obtained from reference TRBV19 and TRBJ2-5, is as follows: DGGITQSPKYLFRKEGQNVTLSCEQNLNHDAMYWYRQDPGQGLRLIYYSQIVNDFQKGDIAEGYSVSREKKESFPLTVTSAQKNPTAFYLCASSIAGHGAQYFGPGTRLLVL.

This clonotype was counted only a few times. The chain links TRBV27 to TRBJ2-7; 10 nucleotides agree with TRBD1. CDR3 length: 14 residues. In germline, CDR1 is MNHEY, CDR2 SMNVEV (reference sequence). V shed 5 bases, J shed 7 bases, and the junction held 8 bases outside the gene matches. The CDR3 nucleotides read TGTGCCAGCAGTAGGGGACAGGGGTTTCGGGAGCAGTACTTC. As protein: CASSRGQGFREQYF.

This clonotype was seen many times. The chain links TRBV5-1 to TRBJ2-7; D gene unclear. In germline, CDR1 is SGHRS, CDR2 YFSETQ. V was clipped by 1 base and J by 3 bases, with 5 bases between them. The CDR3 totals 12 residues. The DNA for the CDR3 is TGCGCCAGCAGCTTGAATATCTACGAGCAGTACTTC. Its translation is CASSLNIYEQYF.

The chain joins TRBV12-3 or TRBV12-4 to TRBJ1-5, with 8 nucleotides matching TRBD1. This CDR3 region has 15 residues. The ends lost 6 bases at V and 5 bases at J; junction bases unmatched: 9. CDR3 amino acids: CASSRGQGVDQPQHF. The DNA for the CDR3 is TGTGCCAGCAGCCGTGGACAGGGAGTGGATCAGCCCCAGCATTTT.

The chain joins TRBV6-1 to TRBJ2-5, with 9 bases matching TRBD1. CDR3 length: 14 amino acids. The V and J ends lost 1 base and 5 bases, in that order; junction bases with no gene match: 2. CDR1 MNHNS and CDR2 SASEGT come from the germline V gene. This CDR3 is CASSEGTGEETQYF. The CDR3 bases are TGTGCCAGCAGTGAAGGGACAGGGGAGGAGACCCAGTACTTC.

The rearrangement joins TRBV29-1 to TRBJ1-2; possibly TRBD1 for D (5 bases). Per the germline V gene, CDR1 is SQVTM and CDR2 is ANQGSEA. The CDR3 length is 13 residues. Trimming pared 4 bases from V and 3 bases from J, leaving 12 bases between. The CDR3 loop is CSVGGRDHYGYTF. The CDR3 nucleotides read TGCAGCGTTGGGGGCAGGGACCACTATGGCTACACCTTC.

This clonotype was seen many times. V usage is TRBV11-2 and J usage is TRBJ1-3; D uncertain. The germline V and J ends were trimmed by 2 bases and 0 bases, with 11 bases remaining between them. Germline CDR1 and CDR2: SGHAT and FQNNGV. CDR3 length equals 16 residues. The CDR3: CASSLNSDSSGNTIYF. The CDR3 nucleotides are TGTGCCAGCAGCTTAAATAGTGACTCCTCTGGAAACACCATATATTTT.

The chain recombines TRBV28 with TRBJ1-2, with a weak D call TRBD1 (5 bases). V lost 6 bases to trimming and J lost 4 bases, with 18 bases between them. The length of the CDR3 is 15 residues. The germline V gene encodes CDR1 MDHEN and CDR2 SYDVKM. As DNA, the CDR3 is TGTGCCAGCAGCACCGTGTCGGGGGTGTCCTATGGCTACACCTTC. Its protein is CASSTVSGVSYGYTF.

The CDR3 is CATSTSGTGGAETQYF. The CDR3 nucleotides are TGTGCCACCAGCACGTCCGGGACAGGGGGCGCAGAGACCCAGTACTTC. The rearrangement links TRBV15 to TRBJ2-5, with 12 bases aligning to TRBD1. The CDR3 has 16 amino acids. CDR1 is LNHNV and CDR2 is YYDKDF in the germline V gene (reference sequence). Trimming took 4 bases from V and 4 from J; bases not matched to a gene: 7.

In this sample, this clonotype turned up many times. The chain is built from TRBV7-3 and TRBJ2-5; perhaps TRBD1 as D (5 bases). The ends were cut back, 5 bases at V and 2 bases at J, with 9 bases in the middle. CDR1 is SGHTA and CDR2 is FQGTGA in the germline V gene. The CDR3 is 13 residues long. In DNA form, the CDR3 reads TGTGCCAGCAGCCCCAAGGGGCAAGAGACCCAGTACTTC. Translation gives CASSPKGQETQYF.

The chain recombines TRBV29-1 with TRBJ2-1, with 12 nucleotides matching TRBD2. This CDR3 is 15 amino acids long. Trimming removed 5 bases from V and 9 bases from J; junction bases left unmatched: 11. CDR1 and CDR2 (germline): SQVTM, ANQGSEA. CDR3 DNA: TGCAGCGTTTCTGCTCCGGGACTAGCGGGCGCTGAGCAGTTCTTC. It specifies CSVSAPGLAGAEQFF.

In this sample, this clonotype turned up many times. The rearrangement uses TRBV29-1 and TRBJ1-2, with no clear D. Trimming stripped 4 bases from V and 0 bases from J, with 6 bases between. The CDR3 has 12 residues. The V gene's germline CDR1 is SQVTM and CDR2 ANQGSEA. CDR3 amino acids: CSVGAANYGYTF. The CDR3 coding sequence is TGCAGCGTTGGGGCAGCTAACTATGGCTACACCTTC. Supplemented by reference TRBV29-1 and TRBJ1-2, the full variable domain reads SAVISQKPSRDICQRGTSLTIQCQVDSQVTMMFWYRQQPGQSLTLIATANQGSEATYESGFVIDKFPISRPNLTFSTLTVSNMSPEDSSIYLCSVGAANYGYTFGSGTRLTVV.

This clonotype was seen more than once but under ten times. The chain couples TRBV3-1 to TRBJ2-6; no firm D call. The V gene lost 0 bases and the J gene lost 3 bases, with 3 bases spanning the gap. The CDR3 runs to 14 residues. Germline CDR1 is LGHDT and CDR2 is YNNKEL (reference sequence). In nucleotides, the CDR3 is TGTGCCAGCAGCCAAGAAGGTGGGGCCAACGTCCTGACTTTC. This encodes CASSQEGGANVLTF.

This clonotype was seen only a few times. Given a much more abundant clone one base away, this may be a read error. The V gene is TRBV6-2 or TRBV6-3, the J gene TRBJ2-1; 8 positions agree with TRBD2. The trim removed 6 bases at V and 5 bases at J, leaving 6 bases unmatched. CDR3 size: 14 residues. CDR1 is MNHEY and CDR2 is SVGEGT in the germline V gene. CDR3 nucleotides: TGTGCCAGCAGCCCCGGGGGGGCCAACAATGAGCAGTTCTTC. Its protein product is CASSPGGANNEQFF.

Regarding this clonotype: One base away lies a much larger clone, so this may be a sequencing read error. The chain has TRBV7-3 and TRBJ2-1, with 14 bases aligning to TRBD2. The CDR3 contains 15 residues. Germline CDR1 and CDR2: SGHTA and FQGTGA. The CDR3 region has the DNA TGTACCAGCAGCTCCTGGGGACTAGCGGGAGAAGAGCAGTTCTTC. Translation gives CTSSSWGLAGEEQFF.